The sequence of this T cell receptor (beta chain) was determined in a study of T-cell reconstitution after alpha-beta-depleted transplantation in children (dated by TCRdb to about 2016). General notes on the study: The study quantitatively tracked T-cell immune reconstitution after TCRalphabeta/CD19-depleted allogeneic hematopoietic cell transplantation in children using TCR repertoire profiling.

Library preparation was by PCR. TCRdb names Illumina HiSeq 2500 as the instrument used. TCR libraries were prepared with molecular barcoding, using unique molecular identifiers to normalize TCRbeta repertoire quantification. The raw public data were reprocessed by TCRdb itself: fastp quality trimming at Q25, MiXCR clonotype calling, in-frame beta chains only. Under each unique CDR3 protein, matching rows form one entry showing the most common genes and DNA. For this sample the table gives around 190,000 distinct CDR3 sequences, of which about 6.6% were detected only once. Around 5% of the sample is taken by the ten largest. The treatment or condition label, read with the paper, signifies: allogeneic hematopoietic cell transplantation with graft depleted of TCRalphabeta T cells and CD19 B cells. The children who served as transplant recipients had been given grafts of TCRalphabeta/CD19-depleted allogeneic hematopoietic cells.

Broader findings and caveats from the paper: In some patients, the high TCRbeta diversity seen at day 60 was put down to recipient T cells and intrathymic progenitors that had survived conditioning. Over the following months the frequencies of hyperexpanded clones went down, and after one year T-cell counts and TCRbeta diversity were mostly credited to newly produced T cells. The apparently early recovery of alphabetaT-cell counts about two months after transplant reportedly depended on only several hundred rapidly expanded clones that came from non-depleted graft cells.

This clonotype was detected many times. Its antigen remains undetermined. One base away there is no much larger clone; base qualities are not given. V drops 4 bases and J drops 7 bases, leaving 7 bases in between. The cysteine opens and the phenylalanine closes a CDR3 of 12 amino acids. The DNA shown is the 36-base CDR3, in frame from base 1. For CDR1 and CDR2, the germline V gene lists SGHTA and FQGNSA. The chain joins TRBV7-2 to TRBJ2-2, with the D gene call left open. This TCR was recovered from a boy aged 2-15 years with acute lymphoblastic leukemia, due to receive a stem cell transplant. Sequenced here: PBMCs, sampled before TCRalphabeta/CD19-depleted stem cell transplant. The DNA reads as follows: TGTGCCAGCAGCTACCGTGGCGGGGAGCTGTTTTTT. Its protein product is CASSYRGGELFF.